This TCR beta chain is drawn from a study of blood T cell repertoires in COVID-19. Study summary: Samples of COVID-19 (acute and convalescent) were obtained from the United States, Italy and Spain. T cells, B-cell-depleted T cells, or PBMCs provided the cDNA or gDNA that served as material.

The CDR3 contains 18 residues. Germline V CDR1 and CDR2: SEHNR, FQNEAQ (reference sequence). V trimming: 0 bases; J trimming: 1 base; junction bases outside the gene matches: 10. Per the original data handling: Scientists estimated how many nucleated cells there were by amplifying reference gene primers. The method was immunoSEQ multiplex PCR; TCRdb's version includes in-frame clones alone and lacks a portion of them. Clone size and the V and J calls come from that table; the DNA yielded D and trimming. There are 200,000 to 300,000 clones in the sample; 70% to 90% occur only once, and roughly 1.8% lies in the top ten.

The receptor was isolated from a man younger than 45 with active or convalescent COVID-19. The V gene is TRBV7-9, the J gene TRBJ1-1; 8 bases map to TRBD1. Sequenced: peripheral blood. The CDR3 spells CASSLAWGRGRRNTEAFF. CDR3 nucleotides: TGTGCCAGCAGCTTAGCCTGGGGCAGGGGGCGTCGGAACACTGAAGCTTTCTTT.